This T cell receptor beta chain was obtained from a study of identical twins. This clonotype has at least ten counts. Trimming removed 11 bases from V and 5 bases from J, with 17 bases in between. This CDR3 comprises 13 residues. TCRdb processed the 5' RACE reads anew with MiXCR; each CDR3 protein has one entry. The top ten hold roughly 2% of the sample, which has hundreds of thousands of distinct CDR3 sequences, under 9% seen once. In addition, the sample was reused for a study of yellow fever vaccine responses in identical twins.

What was sequenced was memory (CD45RO+) T cells sorted from blood. The receptor was isolated from a woman aged 18-29 years in good health. This chain uses TRBV12-3 or TRBV12-4 with TRBJ2-3; tentative D call: TRBD1 (6 bases). The CDR3 nucleotides are TGTGCCTCCAGGGGCAGGGGAGTAGATACGCAGTATTTT. Translation: CASRGRGVDTQYF.